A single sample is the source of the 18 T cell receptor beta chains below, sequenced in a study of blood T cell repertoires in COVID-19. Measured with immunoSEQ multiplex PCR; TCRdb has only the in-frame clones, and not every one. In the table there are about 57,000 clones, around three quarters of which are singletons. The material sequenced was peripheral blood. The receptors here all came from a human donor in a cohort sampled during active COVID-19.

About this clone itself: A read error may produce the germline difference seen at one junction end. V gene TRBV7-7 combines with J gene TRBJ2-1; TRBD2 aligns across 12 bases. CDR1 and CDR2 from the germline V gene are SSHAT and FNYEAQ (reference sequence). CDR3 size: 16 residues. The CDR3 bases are TGTGCTAGCAGCCCCCAGGCTAGCGGGAGGGCCCGGGAGCAGTTCTTC. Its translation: CASSPQASGRAREQFF.

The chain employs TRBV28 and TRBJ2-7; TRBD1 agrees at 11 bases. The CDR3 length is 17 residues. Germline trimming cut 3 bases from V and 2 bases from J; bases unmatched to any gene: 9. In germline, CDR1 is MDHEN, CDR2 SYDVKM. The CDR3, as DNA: TGTGCCAGCAGTTTGATCGCTTCGGGACAGGGGGCCTACGAGCAGTACTTC. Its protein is CASSLIASGQGAYEQYF. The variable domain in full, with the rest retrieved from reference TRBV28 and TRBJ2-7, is DVKVTQSSRYLVKRTGEKVFLECVQDMDHENMFWYRQDPGLGLRLIYFSYDVKMKEKGDIPEGYSVSREKKERFSLILESASTNQTSMYLCASSLIASGQGAYEQYFGPGTRLTVT.

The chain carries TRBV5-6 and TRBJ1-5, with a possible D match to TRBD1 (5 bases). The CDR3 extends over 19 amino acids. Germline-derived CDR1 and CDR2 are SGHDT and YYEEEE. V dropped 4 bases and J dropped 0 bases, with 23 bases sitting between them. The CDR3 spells CASSLVPEAGNFSNQPQHF. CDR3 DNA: TGTGCCAGCAGCCTGGTCCCTGAGGCAGGGAATTTTAGCAATCAGCCCCAGCATTTT.

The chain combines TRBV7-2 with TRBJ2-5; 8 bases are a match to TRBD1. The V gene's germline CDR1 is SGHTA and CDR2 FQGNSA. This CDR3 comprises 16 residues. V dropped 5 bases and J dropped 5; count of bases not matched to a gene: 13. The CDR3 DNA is TGTGCCAGCAGCCTCGATCTACAGGGGGTTGGGGAGACCCAGTACTTC. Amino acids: CASSLDLQGVGETQYF.

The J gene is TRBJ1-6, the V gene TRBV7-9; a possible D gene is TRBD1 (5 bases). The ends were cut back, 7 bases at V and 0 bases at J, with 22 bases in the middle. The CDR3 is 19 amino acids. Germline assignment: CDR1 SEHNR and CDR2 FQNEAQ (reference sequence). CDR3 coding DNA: TGTGCCAGCACCCCACCAGGACTGGGGACTAGCTCCTATAATTCACCCCTCCACTTT. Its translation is CASTPPGLGTSSYNSPLHF.

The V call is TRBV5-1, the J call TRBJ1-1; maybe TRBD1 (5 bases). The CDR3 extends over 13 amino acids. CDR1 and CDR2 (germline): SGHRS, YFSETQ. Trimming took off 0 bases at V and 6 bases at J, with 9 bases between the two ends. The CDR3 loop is CASSLEGYAEAFF. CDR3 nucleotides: TGCGCCAGCAGCTTGGAGGGGTACGCTGAAGCTTTCTTT.

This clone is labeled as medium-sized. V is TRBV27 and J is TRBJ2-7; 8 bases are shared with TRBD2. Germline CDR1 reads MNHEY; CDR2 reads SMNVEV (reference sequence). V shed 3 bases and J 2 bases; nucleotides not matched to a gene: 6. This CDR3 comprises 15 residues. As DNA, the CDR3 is TGTGCCAGCAGTTTTACGACTAGCGCGGCCTACGAGCAGTACTTC. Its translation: CASSFTTSAAYEQYF.

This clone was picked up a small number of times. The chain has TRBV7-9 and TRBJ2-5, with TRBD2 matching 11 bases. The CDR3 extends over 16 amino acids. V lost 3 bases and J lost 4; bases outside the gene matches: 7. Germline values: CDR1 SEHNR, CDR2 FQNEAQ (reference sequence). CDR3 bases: TGTGCCAGCAGCTTGGGAGGAGGACTAGCGGGAGAGACCCAGTACTTC. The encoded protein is CASSLGGGLAGETQYF.

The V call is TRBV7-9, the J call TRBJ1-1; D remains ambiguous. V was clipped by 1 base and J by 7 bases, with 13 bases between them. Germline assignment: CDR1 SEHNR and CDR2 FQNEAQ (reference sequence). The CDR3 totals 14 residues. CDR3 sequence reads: CASSLGAPILEAFF. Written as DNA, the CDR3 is TGTGCCAGCAGCTTAGGGGCACCGATCCTTGAAGCTTTCTTT.

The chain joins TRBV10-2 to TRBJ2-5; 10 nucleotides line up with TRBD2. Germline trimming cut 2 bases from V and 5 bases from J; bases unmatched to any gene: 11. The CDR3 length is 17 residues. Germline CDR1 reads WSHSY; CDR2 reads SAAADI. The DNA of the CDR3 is TGCGCCAGCAGTGAGGTTCTAGCGGGAGTTGGTGTTGAGACCCAGTACTTC. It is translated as CASSEVLAGVGVETQYF.

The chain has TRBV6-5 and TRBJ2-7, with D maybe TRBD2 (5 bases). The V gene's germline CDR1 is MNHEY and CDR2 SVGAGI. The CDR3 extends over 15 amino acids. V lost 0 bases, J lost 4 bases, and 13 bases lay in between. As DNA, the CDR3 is TGTGCCAGCAGTTACTCCTCCGGGAAAGGGTACGAGCAGTACTTC. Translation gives CASSYSSGKGYEQYF.

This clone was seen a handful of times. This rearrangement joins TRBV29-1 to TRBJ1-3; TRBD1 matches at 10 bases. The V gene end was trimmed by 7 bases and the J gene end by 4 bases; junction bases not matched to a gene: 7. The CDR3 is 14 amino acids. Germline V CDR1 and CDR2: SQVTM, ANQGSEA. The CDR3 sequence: CSAVGQGRGNTIYF. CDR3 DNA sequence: TGCAGCGCCGTGGGACAGGGGAGGGGAAACACCATATATTTT.

The CDR3 DNA sequence: TGTGCCAGCAGTTACCCGGGACTAGCGGGAACCGGGGAGCTGTTTTTT. Translated, it gives CASSYPGLAGTGELFF. This chain uses TRBV6-2 or TRBV6-3 with TRBJ2-2, with TRBD2 identical over 13 bases. This CDR3 has 16 amino acids. J gave up 5 bases and V 2 bases, and 2 bases lay outside the gene matches. Germline-derived CDR1 and CDR2 are MNHEY and SVGEGT.

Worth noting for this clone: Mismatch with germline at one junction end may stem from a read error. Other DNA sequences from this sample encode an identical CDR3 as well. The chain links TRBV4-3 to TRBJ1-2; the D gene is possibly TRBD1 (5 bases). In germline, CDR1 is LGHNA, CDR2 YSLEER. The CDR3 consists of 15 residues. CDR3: CASSQARTRGYGYTF. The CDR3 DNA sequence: TGCGCCAGCAGCCAAGCAAGAACAAGGGGCTATGGCTACACCTTT.

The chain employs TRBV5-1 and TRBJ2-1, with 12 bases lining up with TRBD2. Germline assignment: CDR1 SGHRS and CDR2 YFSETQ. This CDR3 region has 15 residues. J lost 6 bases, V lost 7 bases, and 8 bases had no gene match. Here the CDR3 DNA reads TGCGCCAGCGGCGCGACTAGCGGGAGTATCAATGAGCAGTTCTTC. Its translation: CASGATSGSINEQFF. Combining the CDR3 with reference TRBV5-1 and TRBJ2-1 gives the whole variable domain KAGVTQTPRYLIKTRGQQVTLSCSPISGHRSVSWYQQTPGQGLQFLFEYFSETQRNKGNFPGRFSGRQFSNSRSEMNVSTLELGDSALYLCASGATSGSINEQFFGPGTRLTVL.

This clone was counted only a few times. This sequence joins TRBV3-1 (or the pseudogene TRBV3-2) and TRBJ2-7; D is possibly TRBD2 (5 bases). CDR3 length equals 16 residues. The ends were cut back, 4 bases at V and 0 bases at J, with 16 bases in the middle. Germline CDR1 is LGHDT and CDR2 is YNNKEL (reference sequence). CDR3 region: CASSLRSGFVSYEQYF. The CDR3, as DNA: TGTGCCAGCAGCCTCCGATCGGGGTTTGTCTCCTACGAGCAGTACTTC.

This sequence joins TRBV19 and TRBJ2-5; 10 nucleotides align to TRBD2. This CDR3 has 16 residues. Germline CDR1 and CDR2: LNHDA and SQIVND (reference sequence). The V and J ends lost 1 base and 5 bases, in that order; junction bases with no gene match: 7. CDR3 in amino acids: CASSIGGLAVEETQYF. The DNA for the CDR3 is TGTGCCAGTAGTATAGGAGGACTAGCGGTCGAGGAGACCCAGTACTTC.

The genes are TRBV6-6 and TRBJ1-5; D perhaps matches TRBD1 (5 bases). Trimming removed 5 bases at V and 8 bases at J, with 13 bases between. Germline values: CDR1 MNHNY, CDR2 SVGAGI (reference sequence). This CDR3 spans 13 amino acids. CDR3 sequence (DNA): TGTGCCAGCAGTAAGGACACCCGGGAGCCCCAGCATTTT. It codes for CASSKDTREPQHF.